This T cell receptor (beta chain) was documented in a study of T cells after yellow fever vaccination (dated by TCRdb to about 2019). About the full investigation: The SMART-Seq v4 Ultra Low Input RNA kit was used to prepare libraries from fractions with low cell numbers. To follow T-cell clones before and after primary and booster YFV17D yellow fever vaccination, bulk TCR alpha and beta repertoires were sequenced over time. Blood samples were taken at several timepoints before and after primary and secondary immunization, and bulk PBMC replicates and cell subsets were isolated. Two healthy male donors made up the cohort, one aged 18 to 30 years and the other aged 30 to 40 years.

The junction carries 21 bases between V and J, which are trimmed by 8 bases and 5 bases respectively. Based on the germline V gene, the CDR1 and CDR2 sequences are MNHEY and SVGEGT. Including cysteine and phenylalanine, the CDR3 has 15 amino acids. The kept DNA is CDR3 alone, 45 bases in frame from the first base. Notes on this clonotype: Its antigen is still unknown. Given a much more abundant clone one base away, this may be a read error.

The treatment or condition label of this sample denotes: live attenuated yellow fever vaccine strain. PBMCs were isolated from peripheral blood using a standard Ficoll-Paque protocol. Dynabeads CD4 and CD8 positive selection kits were used to isolate the CD4 and CD8 T-cell fractions. RNA was extracted with TriZol from bulk PBMCs, CD4 and CD8 fractions, and dextramer-positive and dextramer-negative fractions. TCR cDNA was made using 5'RACE template switching, a step that added a universal primer site and unique molecular identifiers. Priming of cDNA synthesis was performed from both the TCR alpha and TCR beta constant segments. Library amplification used two PCR steps, and the second PCR step added sample barcodes and sequencing adapters. Sequencing of the libraries was done on either Illumina HiSeq 2500 (2x100 bp) or NovaSeq (2x150 bp). Turning to the authors' computational methods: MIGEC was used to demultiplex reads and collapse the reads into UMI consensus sequences, and MiXCR was used for V(D)J alignment. Vaccine-responding clonotypes were defined with edgeR using replicate PBMC samples, requiring FDR below 0.01 and a log2 fold change above 5 up to day 15. Each bulk clonotype received a CD4 or CD8 identity based on whether the sequenced CD4 or CD8 repertoire contained that clonotype at higher abundance. In-frame beta chains were kept once TCRdb had trimmed the public reads at Q25 with fastp and called clones with MiXCR. Entries are consolidated by CDR3 protein sequence, retaining the most common genes and DNA. The V and J calls shown here were made by TCRdb, not taken from the authors' results. Across this sample there are some 110,000 distinct CDR3 sequences, with approximately 8.4% seen only once. 25% of the sample is taken by the ten largest.

General conclusions and limits of the study: Because the study included only a couple of donors, the extent to which the findings can be generalized is limited. After the booster, most of the clones that had expanded following primary vaccination were detected again (roughly 97% of CD4 and 85% to 90% of CD8), which suggests that memory was broadly maintained. Computational filtering was required because FACS-sorted repertoires could contain abundant contaminating clonotypes from the bulk population. Compared with the primary T-cell response, the secondary T-cell response was weaker but faster, peaking on day 5 rather than day 15. A small fraction of clonotypes showed up in both the CD4 and CD8 compartments, probably as a result of convergent recombination.

This sample comprised CD8+ T cells sorted from PBMCs, obtained 45 days after the yellow fever booster vaccination. This receptor chain uses TRBV6-2 or TRBV6-3 and TRBJ2-5, with TRBD1 perhaps the D gene, on 6 matching bases. The receptor was isolated from a man aged 25-45 years who received the YFV17D yellow fever vaccine. CDR3 reads: CASAITRTEHETQYF. The nucleotide sequence is given as TGTGCCAGCGCGATAACTCGGACAGAACATGAGACCCAGTACTTC.